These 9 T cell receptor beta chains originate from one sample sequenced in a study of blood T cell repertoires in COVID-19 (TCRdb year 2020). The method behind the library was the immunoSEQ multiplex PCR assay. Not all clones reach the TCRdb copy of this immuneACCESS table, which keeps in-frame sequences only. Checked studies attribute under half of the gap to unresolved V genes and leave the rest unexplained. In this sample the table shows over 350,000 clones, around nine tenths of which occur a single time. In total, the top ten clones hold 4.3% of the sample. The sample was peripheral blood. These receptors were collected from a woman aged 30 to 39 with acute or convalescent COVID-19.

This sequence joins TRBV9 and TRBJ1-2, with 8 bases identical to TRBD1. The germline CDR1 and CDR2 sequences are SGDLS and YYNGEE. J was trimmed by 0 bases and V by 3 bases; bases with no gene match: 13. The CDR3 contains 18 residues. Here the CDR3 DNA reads TGTGCCAGCAGCGCGTCCGGGACAGGACCCAAAACTAACTATGGCTACACCTTC. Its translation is CASSASGTGPKTNYGYTF.

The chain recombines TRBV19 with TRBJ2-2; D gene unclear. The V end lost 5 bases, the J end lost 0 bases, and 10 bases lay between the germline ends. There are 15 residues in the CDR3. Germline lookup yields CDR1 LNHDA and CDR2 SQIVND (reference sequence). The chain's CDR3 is CASSWSRANTGELFF. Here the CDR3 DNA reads TGTGCCAGTAGTTGGTCACGGGCGAACACCGGGGAGCTGTTTTTT.

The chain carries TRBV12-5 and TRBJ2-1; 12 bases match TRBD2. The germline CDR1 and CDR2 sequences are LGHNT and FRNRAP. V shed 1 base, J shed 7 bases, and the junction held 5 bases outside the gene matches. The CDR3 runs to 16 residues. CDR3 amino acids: CASGLATSGGLNEQFF. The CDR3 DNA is TGTGCTAGTGGTTTGGCAACTAGCGGGGGGTTGAATGAGCAGTTCTTC.

This chain's CDR3 is CASSPTDRSSYEQYF. As DNA, the CDR3 is TGTGCCAGCAGCCCCACCGACCGGAGCTCCTACGAGCAGTACTTC. This chain links TRBV4-2 with TRBJ2-7, with D uncertain. V lost 4 bases and J 0 bases, leaving 13 bases between the germline ends. The germline V gene encodes CDR1 LGHNA and CDR2 YNFKEQ. The CDR3 totals 15 residues.

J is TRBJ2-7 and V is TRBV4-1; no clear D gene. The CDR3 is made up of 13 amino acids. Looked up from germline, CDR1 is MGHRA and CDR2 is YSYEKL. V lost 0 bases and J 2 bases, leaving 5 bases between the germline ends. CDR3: CASSQDGPYEQYF. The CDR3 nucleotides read TGCGCCAGCAGCCAAGATGGGCCCTACGAGCAGTACTTC.

The CDR3 coding sequence is TGTGCCATCAGTGAGTCTGGGGGCGGGCGGAGCCAAGAGACCCAGTACTTC. Amino acid sequence: CAISESGGGRSQETQYF. This sequence joins TRBV10-3 and TRBJ2-5, with a possible D match to TRBD1 (6 bases). The germline CDR1 and CDR2 sequences are ENHRY and SYGVKD. Trimming took 0 bases from V and 1 from J, leaving 15 bases between them. This CDR3 contains 17 residues.

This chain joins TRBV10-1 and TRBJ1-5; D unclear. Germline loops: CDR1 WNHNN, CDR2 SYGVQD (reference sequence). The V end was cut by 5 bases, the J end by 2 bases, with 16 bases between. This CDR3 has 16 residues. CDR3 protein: CASSFGLGGGNQPQHF. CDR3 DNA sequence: TGCGCCAGCAGTTTTGGACTCGGCGGGGGCAATCAGCCCCAGCATTTT.

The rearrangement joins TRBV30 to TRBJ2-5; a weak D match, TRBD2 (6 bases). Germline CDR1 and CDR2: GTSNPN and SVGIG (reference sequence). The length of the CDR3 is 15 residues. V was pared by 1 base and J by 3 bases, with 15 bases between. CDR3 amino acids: CAWSGGLSPEETQYF. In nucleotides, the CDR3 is TGTGCCTGGAGTGGTGGACTAAGCCCGGAAGAGACCCAGTACTTC.

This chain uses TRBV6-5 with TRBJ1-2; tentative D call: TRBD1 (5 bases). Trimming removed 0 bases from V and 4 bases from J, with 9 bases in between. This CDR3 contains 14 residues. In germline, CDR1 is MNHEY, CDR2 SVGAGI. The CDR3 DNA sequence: TGTGCCAGCAGTTACTCCTCGGGGGGCTATGGCTACACCTTC. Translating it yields CASSYSSGGYGYTF.